What follows are 25 T cell receptor beta chains derived from one specimen sequenced in a study of blood T cell repertoires in COVID-19. Method: immunoSEQ multiplex PCR; TCRdb's copy keeps in-frame clones and lacks some. In the table there are roughly 49,000 clones, around nine tenths of which are singletons. The sample comprised peripheral blood. The receptor source for this set is a woman aged 80 or over with acute or convalescent COVID-19.

The gene calls are TRBV10-3 and TRBJ1-2, with TRBD1 identical over 9 bases. Losses at the gene ends were 7 bases for V and 3 bases for J; bases not matched to a gene: 6. This CDR3 is 14 amino acids long. The germline gives CDR1 ENHRY, CDR2 SYGVKD. The CDR3 region has the DNA TGTGCCATCAAGGGTGACAGGGGGGACTATGGCTACACCTTC. It is translated as CAIKGDRGDYGYTF.

The chain joins TRBV7-8 to TRBJ2-5; tentatively, D is TRBD1 (6 bases). Trimming removed 2 bases from V and 7 bases from J, with 20 bases in between. Germline V gene lookup returns CDR1 SGHVS and CDR2 FQNEAQ. The CDR3 is made up of 16 amino acids. For the CDR3, the DNA is TGTGCCAGCAGCTTAATACGGCAGGGGTTAGGTGGGACCCAGTACTTC. Protein sequence: CASSLIRQGLGGTQYF.

This chain links TRBV5-1 with TRBJ2-3; 13 bases line up with TRBD2. The junction had 14 bases not matched to a gene; V was cut back by 7 bases and J by 0 bases. Germline-derived CDR1 and CDR2 are SGHRS and YFSETQ. The CDR3 covers 19 residues. CDR3 residues: CASDPSGLAGPLSTDTQYF. The CDR3, as DNA: TGCGCCAGCGACCCTTCGGGACTAGCGGGACCCTTAAGCACAGATACGCAGTATTTT.

The J gene is TRBJ2-3, the V gene TRBV7-3; TRBD2 agrees at 15 bases. The CDR3 totals 16 residues. Germline V CDR1 and CDR2: SGHTA, FQGTGA. With V trimmed by 5 bases and J by 4 bases, 4 bases remained unmatched. In DNA, the CDR3 is TGTGCCAGCAGCCGGACTAGCGGGAGGGGTTCAGATACGCAGTATTTT. This encodes CASSRTSGRGSDTQYF.

This clone was recorded a few times. V usage is TRBV5-1 and J usage is TRBJ2-5; TRBD2 matches at 8 bases. The length of the CDR3 is 15 residues. Per germline, CDR1 SGHRS and CDR2 YFSETQ. Losses at the gene ends were 1 base for V and 1 base for J; bases not matched to a gene: 3. Written as DNA, the CDR3 is TGCGCCAGCAGCTTGTCGGGACTAGTCCAAGAGACCCAGTACTTC. This gives the protein CASSLSGLVQETQYF.

The gene calls are TRBV30 and TRBJ2-2; 8 bases map to TRBD1. The CDR3 is 15 amino acids. V gave up 3 bases and J gave up 5 bases; unmatched junction bases: 8. Per germline, CDR1 GTSNPN and CDR2 SVGIG (reference sequence). CDR3 sequence (DNA): TGTGCCTGGAGGAACAGGGGGTCTTCGACCGGGGAGCTGTTTTTT. It translates to CAWRNRGSSTGELFF. Full variable domain (missing parts from reference TRBV30 and TRBJ2-2): SQTIHQWPATLVQPVGSPLSLECTVEGTSNPNLYWYRQAAGRGLQLLFYSVGIGQISSEVPQNLSASRPQDRQFILSSKKLLLSDSGFYLCAWRNRGSSTGELFFGEGSRLTVL.

V and J are TRBV7-8 and TRBJ2-1; 8 nucleotides align to TRBD2. Germline V CDR1 and CDR2: SGHVS, FQNEAQ. V shed 0 bases and J 0 bases; nucleotides not matched to a gene: 10. CDR3 length equals 19 residues. Written as DNA, the CDR3 is TGTGCCAGCAGCTTAGCCGACCTACTAGCGGCTCTCTCCTACAATGAGCAGTTCTTC. Protein sequence: CASSLADLLAALSYNEQFF.

This rearrangement joins TRBV20-1 to TRBJ2-7; 7 bases fit TRBD2. V lost 3 bases and J lost 3; bases outside the gene matches: 11. This CDR3 is built from 15 residues. CDR1 is DFQATT, CDR2 SNEGSKA, per germline (reference sequence). The CDR3 coding sequence is TGCAGTGCTAGTATTCCGGTGGCGGGAGACTACGAGCAGTACTTC. Its translation is CSASIPVAGDYEQYF.

The gene calls are TRBV13 and TRBJ1-1, with D possibly being TRBD1 (6 bases). Germline lookup yields CDR1 PRHDT and CDR2 FYEKMQ (reference sequence). The CDR3 contains 11 residues. The V and J ends lost 8 bases and 6 bases respectively, with 10 bases between them. The CDR3 region has the DNA TGTGCCAGCGGGGGCGGTGCTGAAGCTTTCTTT. Encoded protein: CASGGGAEAFF.

CDR3 residues: CATSRPTGTGNEQFF. For the CDR3, the DNA is TGTGCCACCAGTCGTCCGACAGGGACGGGGAATGAGCAGTTCTTC. The genes are TRBV24-1 and TRBJ2-1; TRBD1 agrees at 7 bases. Germline V gene lookup returns CDR1 KGHDR and CDR2 SFDVKD. This CDR3 is 15 amino acids long. Trimming at V came to 6 bases and at J to 7 bases, leaving 11 bases not matched to a gene.

The J gene is TRBJ2-1, the V gene TRBV11-2; D is unresolved. Germline V gives CDR1 SGHAT, CDR2 FQNNGV. The CDR3 consists of 14 residues. V lost 0 bases and J lost 5, with 8 bases in between. The CDR3 nucleotides read TGTGCCAGCAGCTTAGATGTACGGGACAATGAGCAGTTCTTC. Translated: CASSLDVRDNEQFF.

The chain joins TRBV30 to TRBJ2-1, with TRBD2 identical over 12 bases. Germline V gene data show CDR1 as GTSNPN and CDR2 as SVGIG (reference sequence). The CDR3 totals 14 residues. V lost 0 bases, J lost 12 bases, and 6 bases stayed unmatched. The CDR3 region has the DNA TGTGCCTGGAGTGTACGGCTAGCGGGAGGGGGGCAGTTCTTC. It yields the protein CAWSVRLAGGGQFF.

V is TRBV7-9 and J is TRBJ1-1, with no clear D. Germline values: CDR1 SEHNR, CDR2 FQNEAQ (reference sequence). The length of the CDR3 is 13 residues. The ends were cut back, 0 bases at V and 7 bases at J, with 9 bases in the middle. The CDR3 sequence is CASSLAGTDEAFF. DNA for the CDR3: TGTGCCAGCAGCTTAGCTGGTACAGATGAAGCTTTCTTT.

The rearrangement uses TRBV3-1 (or the pseudogene TRBV3-2) and TRBJ2-1; TRBD2 matches at 8 bases. J was trimmed by 0 bases and V by 2 bases; bases with no gene match: 6. The germline CDR1 and CDR2 sequences are LGHDT and YNNKEL (reference sequence). The CDR3 has 17 amino acids. CDR3 bases: TGTGCCAGCAGCCAAAGACTAGCGCTTAGCTCCTACAATGAGCAGTTCTTC. This gives the protein CASSQRLALSSYNEQFF.

The J gene is TRBJ2-1, the V gene TRBV7-9, with D perhaps matching TRBD2 (6 bases). Trimming took off 5 bases at V and 7 bases at J, with 15 bases between the two ends. The CDR3 length is 14 residues. CDR1 and CDR2 (germline): SEHNR, FQNEAQ (reference sequence). CDR3 sequence (DNA): TGTGCCAGCAGCACTTTCGGGAGTATGAATGAGCAGTTCTTC. It encodes CASSTFGSMNEQFF.

V usage is TRBV10-3 and J usage is TRBJ2-3; weak D call: TRBD2 (5 bases). Trimming took off 6 bases at V and 6 bases at J, with 13 bases between the two ends. Germline V lookup: CDR1 ENHRY, CDR2 SYGVKD. The CDR3 loop spans 13 amino acids. CDR3 bases: TGTGCCATCAGCCCCAATACGGGGGATACGCAGTATTTT. Encoded protein: CAISPNTGDTQYF.

The chain is built from TRBV27 and TRBJ1-4; D not resolved. The CDR3 runs to 13 residues. Trimming took off 8 bases at V and 7 bases at J, with 14 bases between the two ends. Germline CDR1 and CDR2: MNHEY and SMNVEV (reference sequence). The CDR3 DNA is TGTGCCAGCTCCCGGGGTCGGGGTGAAAAACTGTTTTTT. Translating it yields CASSRGRGEKLFF.

In the case of this clone: The germline gene is not matched at one end of the junction; a read error may be the cause. This rearrangement joins TRBV7-2 to TRBJ2-3; 9 bases align to TRBD2. Germline CDR1 reads SGHTA; CDR2 reads FQGNSA. The CDR3 runs 15 residues. CDR3 protein: CASRLAGVGTDTQYF. The DNA of the CDR3 is TGTGCCAGCAGATTAGCGGGAGTGGGCACAGATACGCAGTATTTT.

The gene calls are TRBV7-2 and TRBJ1-2, with TRBD1 matching over 9 bases. J lost 5 bases, V lost 4 bases, and 8 bases had no gene match. The V gene's germline CDR1 is SGHTA and CDR2 FQGNSA. The CDR3 sequence is 15 residues long. The CDR3 nucleotides are TGTGCCAGCAGCTCCACAGGGGGCGGGCGGTATGGCTACACCTTC. Translating it yields CASSSTGGGRYGYTF.

This chain uses TRBV7-2 with TRBJ2-7; TRBD2 might be the D (5 bases). Germline lookup yields CDR1 SGHTA and CDR2 FQGNSA. This CDR3 is built from 15 residues. With 1 base removed from V and 4 bases from J, the gap between germline ends came to 14 bases. DNA for the CDR3: TGTGCCAGCAGCTTAGATGAGGGCCCCCTTTACGAGCAGTACTTC. Residues: CASSLDEGPLYEQYF.

The rearrangement joins TRBV30 to TRBJ2-7; maybe TRBD2 (6 bases). This CDR3 has 15 amino acids. CDR1 GTSNPN and CDR2 SVGIG come from the germline V gene (reference sequence). The V gene lost 0 bases and the J gene lost 2 bases, with 14 bases spanning the gap. CDR3 sequence reads: CAWSVRRDRPYEQYF. CDR3 in DNA: TGTGCCTGGAGTGTTAGGAGGGATAGACCCTACGAGCAGTACTTC.

This chain uses TRBV28 with TRBJ2-2; weak D call: TRBD2 (5 bases). V was shortened by 7 bases and J by 5 bases, with 8 bases between the two germline ends. There are 12 residues in the CDR3. Germline V gene lookup returns CDR1 MDHEN and CDR2 SYDVKM. This CDR3 reads CASTGYTGELFF. The CDR3 bases are TGTGCCAGCACGGGATATACCGGGGAGCTGTTTTTT. The full variable domain, its missing parts supplied by reference TRBV28 and TRBJ2-2, is DVKVTQSSRYLVKRTGEKVFLECVQDMDHENMFWYRQDPGLGLRLIYFSYDVKMKEKGDIPEGYSVSREKKERFSLILESASTNQTSMYLCASTGYTGELFFGEGSRLTVL.

This chain joins TRBV9 and TRBJ1-5, with 10 bases matching TRBD1. CDR1 is SGDLS and CDR2 is YYNGEE in the germline V gene. The CDR3 is made up of 15 amino acids. V gave up 0 bases and J gave up 7 bases; unmatched junction bases: 4. The CDR3 loop reads CASSVGGTGAQPQHF. In DNA, the CDR3 is TGTGCCAGCAGCGTAGGGGGGACAGGGGCCCAGCCCCAGCATTTT. Drawing the rest from reference TRBV9 and TRBJ1-5, the complete variable domain is DSGVTQTPKHLITATGQRVTLRCSPRSGDLSVYWYQQSLDQGLQFLIQYYNGEERAKGNILERFSAQQFPDLHSELNLSSLELGDSALYFCASSVGGTGAQPQHFGDGTRLSIL.

The chain recombines TRBV7-2 with TRBJ2-3; 7 nucleotides agree with TRBD1. Germline CDR1 is SGHTA and CDR2 is FQGNSA. There are 16 residues in the CDR3. J lost 3 bases, V lost 5 bases, and 11 bases had no gene match. The CDR3 DNA sequence: TGTGCCAGCAGCCCGAGGTCCGGCAGGGGGACAGATACGCAGTATTTT. Amino acids: CASSPRSGRGTDTQYF.

The genes are TRBV7-3 and TRBJ2-3; D possibly corresponds to TRBD2 (6 bases). CDR3 size: 14 residues. V shed 2 bases and J shed 5 bases, with 11 bases lying between them. Germline-derived CDR1 and CDR2 are SGHTA and FQGTGA. CDR3 residues: CASSLAGRGDTQYF. The CDR3, as DNA: TGTGCCAGCAGCTTAGCGGGACGAGGAGATACGCAGTATTTT.